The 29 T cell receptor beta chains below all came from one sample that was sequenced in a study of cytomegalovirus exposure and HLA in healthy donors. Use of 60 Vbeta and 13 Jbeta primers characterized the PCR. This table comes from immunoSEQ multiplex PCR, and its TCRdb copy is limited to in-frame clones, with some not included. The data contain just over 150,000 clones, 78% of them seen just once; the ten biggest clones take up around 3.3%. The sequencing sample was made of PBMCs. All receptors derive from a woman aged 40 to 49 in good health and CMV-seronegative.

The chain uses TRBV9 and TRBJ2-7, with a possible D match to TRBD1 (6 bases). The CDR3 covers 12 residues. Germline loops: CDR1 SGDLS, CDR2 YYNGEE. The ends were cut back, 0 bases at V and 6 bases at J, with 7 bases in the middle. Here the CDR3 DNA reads TGTGCCAGCAGCGTAGGAGGGGGCGAGCAGTACTTC. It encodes CASSVGGGEQYF.

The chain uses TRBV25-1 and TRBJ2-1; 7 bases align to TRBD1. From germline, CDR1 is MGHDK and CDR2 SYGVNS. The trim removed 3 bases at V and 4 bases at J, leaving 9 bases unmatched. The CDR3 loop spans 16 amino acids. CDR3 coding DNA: TGTGCCAGCAGTGATCCGACAGTGGACAGGTACAATGAGCAGTTCTTC. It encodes CASSDPTVDRYNEQFF.

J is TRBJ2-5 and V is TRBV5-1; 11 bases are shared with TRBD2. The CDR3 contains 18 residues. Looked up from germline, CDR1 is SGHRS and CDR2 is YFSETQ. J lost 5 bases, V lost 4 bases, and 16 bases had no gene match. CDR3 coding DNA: TGCGCCAGCAGCCCGGACCCCTCGACTAGCGGGGAGAGGGAGACCCAGTACTTC. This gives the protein CASSPDPSTSGERETQYF.

CDR3 in amino acids: CASSQDRRGPRAQYF. The CDR3 coding sequence is TGTGCCAGCAGCCAAGATAGGCGGGGGCCCCGTGCGCAGTATTTT. This chain uses TRBV14 with TRBJ2-3; a possible D gene is TRBD2 (7 bases). Deletions cut 0 bases from V and 10 bases from J, with 17 bases between. The germline V gene has CDR1 SGHDN and CDR2 FVKESK. The CDR3 consists of 15 residues.

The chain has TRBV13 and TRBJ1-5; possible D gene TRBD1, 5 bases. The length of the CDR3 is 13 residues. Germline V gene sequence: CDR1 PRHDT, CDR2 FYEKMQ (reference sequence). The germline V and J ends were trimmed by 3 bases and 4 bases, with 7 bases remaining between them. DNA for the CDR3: TGTGCCAGCAGCTTCAGGGTTAATCAGCCCCAGCATTTT. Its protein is CASSFRVNQPQHF.

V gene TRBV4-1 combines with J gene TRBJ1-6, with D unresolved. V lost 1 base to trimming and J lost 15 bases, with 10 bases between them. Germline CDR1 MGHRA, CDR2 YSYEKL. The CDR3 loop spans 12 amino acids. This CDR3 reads CASSQGSSLLHF. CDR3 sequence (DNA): TGCGCCAGCAGCCAAGGTTCGTCCCTCCTCCACTTT.

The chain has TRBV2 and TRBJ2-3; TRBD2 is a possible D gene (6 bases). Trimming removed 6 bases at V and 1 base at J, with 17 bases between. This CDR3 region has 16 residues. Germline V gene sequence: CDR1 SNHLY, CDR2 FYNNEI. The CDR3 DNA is TGTGCCAGCAGAAAGGAGCGGGCGGGTGGCACAGATACGCAGTATTTT. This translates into CASRKERAGGTDTQYF.

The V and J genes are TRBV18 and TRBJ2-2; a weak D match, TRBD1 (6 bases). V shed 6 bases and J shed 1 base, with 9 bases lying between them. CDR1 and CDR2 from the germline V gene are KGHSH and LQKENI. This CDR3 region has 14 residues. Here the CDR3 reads CASSRGQNTGELFF. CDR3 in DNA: TGTGCCAGCTCGAGGGGACAGAACACCGGGGAGCTGTTTTTT.

In DNA, the CDR3 is TGTGCCAGCAGGGACATCTACGAGCAGTACTTC. This encodes CASRDIYEQYF. The chain has TRBV6-5 and TRBJ2-7, with TRBD1 as a possible D gene (5 bases). The CDR3 spans 11 residues. Between the trimmed V and J ends, which lost 6 bases and 3 bases, there was a span of 6 bases. Looked up from germline, CDR1 is MNHEY and CDR2 is SVGAGI.

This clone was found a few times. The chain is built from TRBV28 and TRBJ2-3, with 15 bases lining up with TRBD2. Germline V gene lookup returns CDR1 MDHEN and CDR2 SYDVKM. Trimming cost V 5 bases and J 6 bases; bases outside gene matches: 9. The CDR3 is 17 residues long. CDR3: CASSPGLAGGPWDTQYF. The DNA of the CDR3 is TGTGCCAGCAGTCCCGGACTAGCGGGGGGGCCATGGGATACGCAGTATTTT.

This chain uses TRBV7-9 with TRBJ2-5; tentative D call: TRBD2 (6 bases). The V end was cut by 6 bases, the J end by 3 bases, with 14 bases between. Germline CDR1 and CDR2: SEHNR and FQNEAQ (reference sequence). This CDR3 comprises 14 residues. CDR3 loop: CASSPQGGKETQYF. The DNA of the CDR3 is TGTGCCAGCAGTCCCCAGGGCGGGAAAGAGACCCAGTACTTC. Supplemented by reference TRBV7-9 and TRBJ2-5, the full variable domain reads DTGVSQNPRHKITKRGQNVTFRCDPISEHNRLYWYRQTLGQGPEFLTYFQNEAQLEKSRLLSDRFSAERPKGSFSTLEIQRTEQGDSAMYLCASSPQGGKETQYFGPGTRLLVL.

The DNA for the CDR3 is TGTGCCAGCAGCTTGGCTCTAGCACAAGAGACCCAGTACTTC. It translates to CASSLALAQETQYF. The chain is built from TRBV5-6 and TRBJ2-5; TRBD2 might be the D (5 bases). The CDR3 consists of 14 residues. Germline V CDR1 and CDR2: SGHDT, YYEEEE. Deletions cut 0 bases from V and 2 bases from J, with 8 bases between.

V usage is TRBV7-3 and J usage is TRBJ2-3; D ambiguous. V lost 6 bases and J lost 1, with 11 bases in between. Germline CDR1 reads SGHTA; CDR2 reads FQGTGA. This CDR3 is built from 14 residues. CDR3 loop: CASSLSSGTDTQYF. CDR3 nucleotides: TGTGCCAGCAGTCTTTCTAGTGGCACAGATACGCAGTATTTT.

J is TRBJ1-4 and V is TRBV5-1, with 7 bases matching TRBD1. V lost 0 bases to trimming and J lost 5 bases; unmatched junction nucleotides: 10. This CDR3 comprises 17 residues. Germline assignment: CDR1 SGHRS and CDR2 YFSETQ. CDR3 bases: TGCGCCAGCAGCTTGGCCTCAGGATCGACAGGGAATGAAAAACTGTTTTTT. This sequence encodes CASSLASGSTGNEKLFF.

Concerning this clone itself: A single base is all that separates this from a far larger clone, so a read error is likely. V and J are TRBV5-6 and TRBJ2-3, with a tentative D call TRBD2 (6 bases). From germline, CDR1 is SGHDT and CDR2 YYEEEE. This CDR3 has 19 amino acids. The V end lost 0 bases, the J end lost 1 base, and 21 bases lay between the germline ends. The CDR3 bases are TGTGCCAGCAGCTTGGTTGGGCTAGCGATTCCCCTTGGCACAGATACGCAGTATTTT. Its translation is CASSLVGLAIPLGTDTQYF.

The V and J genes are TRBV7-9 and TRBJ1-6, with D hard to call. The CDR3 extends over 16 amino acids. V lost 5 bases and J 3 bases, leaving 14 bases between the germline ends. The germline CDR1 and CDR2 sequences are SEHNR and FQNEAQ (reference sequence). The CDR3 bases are TGTGCCAGCAGCCTAGGCGGGTGGAACTATAATTCACCCCTCCACTTT. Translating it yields CASSLGGWNYNSPLHF.

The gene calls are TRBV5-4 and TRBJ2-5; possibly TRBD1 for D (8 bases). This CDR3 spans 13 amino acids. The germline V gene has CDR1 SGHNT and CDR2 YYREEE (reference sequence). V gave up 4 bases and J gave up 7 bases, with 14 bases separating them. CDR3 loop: CASSQDREGTQYF. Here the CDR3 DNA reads TGTGCCAGCAGCCAGGACAGGGAGGGGACCCAGTACTTC.

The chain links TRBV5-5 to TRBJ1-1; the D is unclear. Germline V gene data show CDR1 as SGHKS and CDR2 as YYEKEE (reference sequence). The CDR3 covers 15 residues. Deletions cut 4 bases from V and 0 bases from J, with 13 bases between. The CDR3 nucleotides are TGTGCCAGCAGCCCACTGTCGTTCGTGAACACTGAAGCTTTCTTT. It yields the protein CASSPLSFVNTEAFF.

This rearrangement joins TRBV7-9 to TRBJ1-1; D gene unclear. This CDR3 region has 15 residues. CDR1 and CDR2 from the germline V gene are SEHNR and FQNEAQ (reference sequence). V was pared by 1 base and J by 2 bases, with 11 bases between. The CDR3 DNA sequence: TGTGCCAGCAGCTTAGAATCTCGGGGTAACACTGAAGCTTTCTTT. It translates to CASSLESRGNTEAFF.

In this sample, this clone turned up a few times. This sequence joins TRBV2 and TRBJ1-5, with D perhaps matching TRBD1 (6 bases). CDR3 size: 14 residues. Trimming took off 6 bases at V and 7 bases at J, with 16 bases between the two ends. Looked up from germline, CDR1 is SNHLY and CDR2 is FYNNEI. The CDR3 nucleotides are TGTGCCAGCAGAAACCTAGGGGGGGTACAGCCCCAGCATTTT. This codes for CASRNLGGVQPQHF.

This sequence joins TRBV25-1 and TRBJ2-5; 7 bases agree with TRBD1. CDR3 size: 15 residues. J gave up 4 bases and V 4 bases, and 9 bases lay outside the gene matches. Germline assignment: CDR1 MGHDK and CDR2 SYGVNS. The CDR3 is CASSAKTGWGETQYF. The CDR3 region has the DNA TGTGCCAGCAGTGCTAAGACAGGGTGGGGAGAGACCCAGTACTTC.

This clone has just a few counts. CDR3 residues: CASSPGQLNTEAFF. Written as DNA, the CDR3 is TGTGCCAGCAGCCCAGGACAGTTGAACACTGAAGCTTTCTTT. V usage is TRBV27 and J usage is TRBJ1-1; the D gene is possibly TRBD1 (6 bases). This CDR3 contains 14 residues. Trimming took 6 bases from V and 0 from J, leaving 11 bases between them. The V gene's germline CDR1 is MNHEY and CDR2 SMNVEV (reference sequence).

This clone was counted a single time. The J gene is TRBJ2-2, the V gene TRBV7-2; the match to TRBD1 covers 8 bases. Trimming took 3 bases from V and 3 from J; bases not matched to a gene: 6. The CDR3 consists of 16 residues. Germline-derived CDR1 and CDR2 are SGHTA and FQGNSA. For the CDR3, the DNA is TGTGCCAGCAGCTTCGGACAGGGTTCGGACACCGGGGAGCTGTTTTTT. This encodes CASSFGQGSDTGELFF. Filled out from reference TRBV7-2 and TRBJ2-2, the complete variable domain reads GAGVSQSPSNKVTEKGKDVELRCDPISGHTALYWYRQSLGQGLEFLIYFQGNSAPDKSGLPSDRFSAERTGGSVSTLTIQRTQQEDSAVYLCASSFGQGSDTGELFFGEGSRLTVL.

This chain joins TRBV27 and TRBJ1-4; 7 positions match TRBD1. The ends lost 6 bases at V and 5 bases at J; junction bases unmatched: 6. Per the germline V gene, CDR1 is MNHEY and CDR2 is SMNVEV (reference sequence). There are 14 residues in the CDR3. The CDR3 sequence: CASSRGTVNEKLFF. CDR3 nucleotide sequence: TGTGCCAGCAGCCGGGGGACAGTAAATGAAAAACTGTTTTTT.

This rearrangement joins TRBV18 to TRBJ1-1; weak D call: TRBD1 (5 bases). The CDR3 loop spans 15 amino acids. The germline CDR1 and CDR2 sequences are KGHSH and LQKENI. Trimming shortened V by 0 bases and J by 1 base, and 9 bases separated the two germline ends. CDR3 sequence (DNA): TGTGCCAGCTCACCACCCAGGACAAAGAACACTGAAGCTTTCTTT. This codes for CASSPPRTKNTEAFF.

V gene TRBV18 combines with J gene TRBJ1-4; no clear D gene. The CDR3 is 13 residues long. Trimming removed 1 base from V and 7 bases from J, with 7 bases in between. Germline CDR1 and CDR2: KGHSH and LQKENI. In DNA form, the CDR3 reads TGTGCCAGCTCACCACTGGAGGGTGAAAAACTGTTTTTT. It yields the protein CASSPLEGEKLFF.

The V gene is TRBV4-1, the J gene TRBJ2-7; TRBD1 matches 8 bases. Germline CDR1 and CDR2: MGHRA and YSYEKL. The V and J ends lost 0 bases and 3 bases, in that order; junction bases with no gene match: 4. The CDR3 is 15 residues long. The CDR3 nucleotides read TGCGCCAGCAGCCAAGAGGGACAGGAGCTCTACGAGCAGTACTTC. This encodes CASSQEGQELYEQYF.

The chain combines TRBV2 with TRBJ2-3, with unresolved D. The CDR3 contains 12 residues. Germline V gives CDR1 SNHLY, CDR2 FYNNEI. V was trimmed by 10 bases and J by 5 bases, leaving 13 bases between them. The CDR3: CATNFYLDTQYF. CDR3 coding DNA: TGTGCCACCAACTTCTATTTAGATACGCAGTATTTT.

The CDR3 protein is CASSEAPTGFMDGYTF. The DNA of the CDR3 is TGTGCCAGCAGTGAAGCCCCGACAGGATTTATGGATGGCTACACCTTC. V is TRBV6-1 and J is TRBJ1-2, with D tentatively TRBD1 (6 bases). Germline assignment: CDR1 MNHNS and CDR2 SASEGT. V lost 0 bases and J 6 bases, leaving 17 bases between the germline ends. The CDR3 contains 16 residues.